This T cell receptor (beta chain) was captured in a study of beta chain features in type 1 diabetes. The study's findings and limits: Among patients with Type 1 diabetes, TCRB CDR3s were moderately but significantly shorter in every one of the four CD4+ subsets.

Expressed TCRB transcripts were sequenced, since all the RNA that had been isolated was reverse transcribed. Data came from immunoSEQ multiplex PCR; TCRdb stores just in-frame clones and leaves some out. There are roughly 700,000 clones in the sample; around 15% occur only once, and less than 0.025% lies in the top ten. This clone was picked up a small number of times. Its antigen is still unknown. Germline CDR1 reads MNHEY; CDR2 reads SMNVEV (reference sequence). Trimming pared 6 bases from V and 2 bases from J, leaving 11 bases between. The CDR3 sequence is 13 residues long. The sequence was obtained from a young man with type 1 diabetes. The chain recombines TRBV27 with TRBJ2-7; D is unresolved. The sample consisted of naive CD4+ T cells from blood. The chain's CDR3 is CASSFRAAYEQYF. The CDR3 bases are TGTGCCAGCAGCTTCAGAGCCGCCTACGAGCAGTACTTC.